Given below is one T cell receptor beta chain in context. Its target is unknown. This record comes from a study of CD8+ T cells in alopecia areata. The germline V and J ends were trimmed by 8 bases and 0 bases, with 13 bases remaining between them. Germline CDR1 is ENHRY and CDR2 is SYGVKD. The CDR3 has 14 amino acids. RNA extraction was followed by reverse transcription into cDNA, which acted as the sequencing template. TCRdb's copy holds only in-frame clones and misses some; the assay was immunoSEQ multiplex PCR. The sample shows about 150,000 clones, 40% to 65% of them seen only once. General study findings and limits: Normal skin's resident alphabeta T cells are sequenced alongside lesional scalp T cells. An increase in clonality over normal scalp was evident in lesional scalp, especially alopecia totalis/universalis.

Sequenced here: CD8+ T cells sorted from blood, sampled at week 0. The J gene is TRBJ1-2, the V gene TRBV10-3; D gene ambiguous. The TCR originated in a human donor with alopecia areata. CDR3 bases: TGTGCCATCTTCTCGACATCGACTAACTATGGCTACACCTTC. It encodes CAIFSTSTNYGYTF.